The 27 T cell receptor beta chains listed next were all sequenced from one sample in a study of cytomegalovirus exposure and HLA in healthy donors. A multiplex PCR was run with 60 Vbeta primers and 13 Jbeta primers. Profiled with immunoSEQ multiplex PCR; TCRdb holds only in-frame clones, not every one. The table lists about 55,000 clones, roughly 85% of them singletons. Input material: PBMCs. The receptors come from a man younger than 40 in good health and CMV-seronegative.

This clone was recorded once. The V and J genes are TRBV5-1 and TRBJ2-5, with 9 bases identical to TRBD1. V lost 4 bases to trimming and J lost 4 bases; unmatched junction nucleotides: 11. The CDR3 is 16 amino acids. Germline assignment: CDR1 SGHRS and CDR2 YFSETQ. As DNA, the CDR3 is TGCGCCAGCAGCCCGATCATGGACAGGGGTATAGAGACCCAGTACTTC. This gives the protein CASSPIMDRGIETQYF.

V gene TRBV7-2 combines with J gene TRBJ2-7, with TRBD2 matching 9 bases. Germline assignment: CDR1 SGHTA and CDR2 FQGNSA. The length of the CDR3 is 16 residues. V trimming: 5 bases; J trimming: 4 bases; junction bases outside the gene matches: 12. CDR3 DNA sequence: TGTGCCAGCAGCCCTATAGCGGGAGTGCCCAGGTACGAGCAGTACTTC. This gives the protein CASSPIAGVPRYEQYF.

This sequence joins TRBV28 and TRBJ2-3; a weak D match, TRBD1 (5 bases). Per the germline V gene, CDR1 is MDHEN and CDR2 is SYDVKM. V lost 7 bases, J lost 2 bases, and 13 bases lay in between. This CDR3 region has 14 residues. The CDR3 is CASKRQIYTDTQYF. The CDR3 region has the DNA TGTGCCAGCAAAAGACAGATATACACAGATACGCAGTATTTT.

The genes are TRBV5-1 and TRBJ2-7, with a weak D call TRBD1 (6 bases). The CDR3 runs 15 residues. From germline, CDR1 is SGHRS and CDR2 YFSETQ. V was cut by 2 bases and J by 1 base, with 13 bases left in between. CDR3 bases: TGCGCCAGCAGCTTAGCCGGGACATATTCCTACGAGCAGTACTTC. Translated: CASSLAGTYSYEQYF. The variable domain in full, completed from reference TRBV5-1 and TRBJ2-7, reads KAGVTQTPRYLIKTRGQQVTLSCSPISGHRSVSWYQQTPGQGLQFLFEYFSETQRNKGNFPGRFSGRQFSNSRSEMNVSTLELGDSALYLCASSLAGTYSYEQYFGPGTRLTVT.

V usage is TRBV27 and J usage is TRBJ2-7; D remains unclear. Germline V lookup: CDR1 MNHEY, CDR2 SMNVEV (reference sequence). The CDR3 extends over 13 amino acids. V lost 2 bases to trimming and J lost 3 bases, with 8 bases between them. Written as DNA, the CDR3 is TGTGCCAGCAGTTTAAAACGGAGCTACGAGCAGTACTTC. Its protein product is CASSLKRSYEQYF.

The gene calls are TRBV7-9 and TRBJ2-7, with TRBD1 identical over 10 bases. After removal of 4 bases from V and 2 bases from J, the junction contained 2 bases not matched to a gene. This CDR3 is 14 amino acids long. CDR1 is SEHNR, CDR2 FQNEAQ, per germline (reference sequence). The CDR3 reads CASSSGQGAYEQYF. The DNA for the CDR3 is TGTGCCAGCAGCTCCGGACAGGGGGCCTACGAGCAGTACTTC. Looking up the rest from reference TRBV7-9 and TRBJ2-7 gives the full variable domain: DTGVSQNPRHKITKRGQNVTFRCDPISEHNRLYWYRQTLGQGPEFLTYFQNEAQLEKSRLLSDRFSAERPKGSFSTLEIQRTEQGDSAMYLCASSSGQGAYEQYFGPGTRLTVT.

The chain combines TRBV6-6 with TRBJ2-5; TRBD1 agrees at 9 bases. Germline CDR1 and CDR2: MNHNY and SVGAGI (reference sequence). Losses at the gene ends were 4 bases for V and 1 base for J; bases not matched to a gene: 7. The CDR3 is made up of 16 amino acids. The CDR3 DNA follows: TGTGCCAGCAGTTTAGGGACAGGGTTACGCCAAGAGACCCAGTACTTC. This sequence encodes CASSLGTGLRQETQYF.

V is TRBV6-1 and J is TRBJ1-4; tentatively, D is TRBD1 (6 bases). V was shortened by 4 bases and J by 7 bases, with 13 bases between the two germline ends. CDR3 length: 14 residues. Germline CDR1 MNHNS, CDR2 SASEGT. Here the CDR3 reads CASSGGGAGEKLFF. CDR3 DNA: TGTGCCAGCAGTGGGGGGGGCGCGGGTGAAAAACTGTTTTTT.

This chain uses TRBV19 with TRBJ2-1; the match to TRBD2 covers 12 bases. This CDR3 spans 16 amino acids. J lost 7 bases, V lost 1 base, and 5 bases had no gene match. Per the germline V gene, CDR1 is LNHDA and CDR2 is SQIVND (reference sequence). The CDR3 loop reads CASSIARTSGMNEQFF. The CDR3 DNA reads TGTGCCAGTAGTATAGCAAGGACTAGCGGGATGAATGAGCAGTTCTTC.

The chain has TRBV30 and TRBJ2-5; D is perhaps TRBD2 (7 bases). The CDR3 length is 12 residues. Trimming stripped 5 bases from V and 11 bases from J, with 18 bases between. Germline lookup yields CDR1 GTSNPN and CDR2 SVGIG (reference sequence). Written as DNA, the CDR3 is TGTGCCTGGGAGTGGGGGGGGCGTGAGCAGTACTTC. Its protein is CAWEWGGREQYF.

V gene TRBV5-1 combines with J gene TRBJ2-1; 7 nucleotides agree with TRBD2. The trim removed 2 bases at V and 4 bases at J, leaving 3 bases unmatched. Germline V gene lookup returns CDR1 SGHRS and CDR2 YFSETQ. The CDR3 runs to 14 residues. The CDR3 DNA reads TGCGCCAGCAGCTTAGCGGGACCTTACAATGAGCAGTTCTTC. This translates into CASSLAGPYNEQFF.

The rearrangement uses TRBV5-4 and TRBJ2-1; D ambiguous. The V and J ends lost 0 bases and 0 bases respectively, with 7 bases between them. This CDR3 region has 15 residues. Looked up from germline, CDR1 is SGHNT and CDR2 is YYREEE (reference sequence). The CDR3 nucleotides read TGTGCCAGCAGCTTGGGCGGATCCTCCTACAATGAGCAGTTCTTC. Amino acid sequence: CASSLGGSSYNEQFF.

The chain employs TRBV29-1 and TRBJ1-1; no clear D gene. The CDR3 is 13 amino acids. Germline CDR1 and CDR2: SQVTM and ANQGSEA. The V end was cut by 4 bases, the J end by 4 bases, with 13 bases between. In nucleotides, the CDR3 is TGCAGCGTTGCAGCACTGGCGGGCACTGAAGCTTTCTTT. This codes for CSVAALAGTEAFF.

CDR3 in amino acids: CASSQVLRTDTQYF. CDR3 nucleotides: TGCGCCAGCAGCCAAGTTCTTCGCACAGATACGCAGTATTTT. V usage is TRBV4-1 and J usage is TRBJ2-3; D ambiguous. The CDR3 is 14 amino acids. The V gene lost 1 base and the J gene lost 1 base, with 6 bases spanning the gap. Germline lookup yields CDR1 MGHRA and CDR2 YSYEKL.

The chain employs TRBV10-3 and TRBJ2-2; the D gene is possibly TRBD2 (7 bases). This CDR3 region has 14 residues. The germline V and J ends were trimmed by 7 bases and 3 bases, with 12 bases remaining between them. Germline V lookup: CDR1 ENHRY, CDR2 SYGVKD. The CDR3 sequence: CAINQGRDTGELFF. CDR3 DNA: TGTGCCATCAACCAGGGGAGGGACACCGGGGAGCTGTTTTTT.

This clone has just one count. The chain links TRBV5-5 to TRBJ1-6, with D possibly TRBD1 on 6 matching bases. Germline CDR1 and CDR2: SGHKS and YYEKEE (reference sequence). CDR3 length: 15 amino acids. V lost 0 bases and J 6 bases, leaving 10 bases between the germline ends. This CDR3 is CASSLGQVPNSPLHF. The CDR3 nucleotides read TGTGCCAGCAGCTTGGGACAGGTCCCTAATTCACCCCTCCACTTT.

The chain uses TRBV7-3 and TRBJ2-1; 8 bases agree with TRBD2. Germline values: CDR1 SGHTA, CDR2 FQGTGA. V lost 0 bases and J lost 5; bases outside the gene matches: 6. This CDR3 has 16 amino acids. This CDR3 is CASSLTGGGPNNEQFF. The CDR3, as DNA: TGTGCCAGCAGCTTAACCGGGGGGGGGCCCAACAATGAGCAGTTCTTC.

The chain combines TRBV23-1 with TRBJ1-1, with 11 bases fitting TRBD1. Being an ORF, TRBV23-1 has a function that is uncertain. This CDR3 region has 15 residues. J was trimmed by 6 bases and V by 2 bases; bases with no gene match: 5. Here the CDR3 DNA reads TGCGCCAGCAGTCAAAGGACAGGGGGCGCGGCTGAAGCTTTCTTT. Its translation is CASSQRTGGAAEAFF.

V and J are TRBV4-2 and TRBJ1-5; TRBD1 is a possible D gene (6 bases). The germline V gene has CDR1 LGHNA and CDR2 YNFKEQ. The CDR3 covers 15 residues. V was trimmed by 3 bases and J by 3 bases, leaving 12 bases between them. CDR3 residues: CASSQEGQYNQPQHF. CDR3 DNA: TGTGCCAGCAGCCAGGAAGGACAGTACAATCAGCCCCAGCATTTT.

J is TRBJ1-3 and V is TRBV10-2; D is unresolved. The germline V gene encodes CDR1 WSHSY and CDR2 SAAADI. Between the trimmed V and J ends, which lost 8 bases and 0 bases, there was a span of 5 bases. This CDR3 has 12 amino acids. In DNA form, the CDR3 reads TGCGCCAGCCTCAGCTCTGGAAACACCATATATTTT. It is translated as CASLSSGNTIYF.

The chain joins TRBV6-1 to TRBJ2-2; D is perhaps TRBD1 (6 bases). Germline CDR1 is MNHNS and CDR2 is SASEGT. CDR3 size: 15 residues. V was cut by 7 bases and J by 1 base, with 13 bases left in between. CDR3: CASTPGQVNTGELFF. DNA for the CDR3: TGTGCCAGCACCCCGGGACAAGTGAACACCGGGGAGCTGTTTTTT.

The chain has TRBV6-5 and TRBJ2-6; D is possibly TRBD1 (5 bases). Germline CDR1 and CDR2: MNHEY and SVGAGI. V lost 2 bases to trimming and J lost 2 bases, with 7 bases between them. This CDR3 contains 15 residues. CDR3 loop: CASSYMTAGANVLTF. The CDR3 nucleotides read TGTGCCAGCAGTTACATGACAGCTGGGGCCAACGTCCTGACTTTC.

The chain links TRBV5-1 to TRBJ2-7; D not resolved. This CDR3 has 12 amino acids. The germline V gene has CDR1 SGHRS and CDR2 YFSETQ. V gave up 7 bases and J gave up 7 bases, with 15 bases separating them. CDR3 region: CASGYAVGEQYF. The CDR3 DNA reads as TGCGCCAGCGGTTACGCGGTCGGGGAGCAGTACTTC.

The chain has TRBV2 and TRBJ2-5; D is ambiguous. The CDR3 extends over 13 amino acids. Deletions cut 6 bases from V and 2 bases from J, with 10 bases between. The germline CDR1 and CDR2 sequences are SNHLY and FYNNEI. CDR3 region: CASRTSAQETQYF. CDR3 bases: TGTGCCAGCAGGACTTCGGCACAAGAGACCCAGTACTTC.

The rearrangement uses TRBV30 and TRBJ2-7; D perhaps matches TRBD2 (6 bases). There are 13 residues in the CDR3. Germline V gives CDR1 GTSNPN, CDR2 SVGIG (reference sequence). V lost 6 bases and J 4 bases, leaving 16 bases between the germline ends. The CDR3 nucleotides read TGTGCCTGCCTCGGGACTCCTTCATACGAGCAGTACTTC. Protein: CACLGTPSYEQYF.

This chain connects TRBV5-4 to TRBJ2-2; weak D call: TRBD2 (5 bases). There are 16 residues in the CDR3. Germline loops: CDR1 SGHNT, CDR2 YYREEE (reference sequence). V dropped 0 bases and J dropped 6 bases, with 15 bases sitting between them. The CDR3 coding sequence is TGTGCCAGCAGCTTGGCCGGTGGCCAGAGGGCCGGGGAGCTGTTTTTT. As protein: CASSLAGGQRAGELFF.

This chain joins TRBV5-5 and TRBJ1-6; TRBD1 agrees at 8 bases. CDR1 and CDR2 from the germline V gene are SGHKS and YYEKEE (reference sequence). V lost 4 bases and J lost 7; bases outside the gene matches: 7. The CDR3 contains 15 residues. CDR3 amino acids: CASSGLTGENSPLHF. The DNA for the CDR3 is TGTGCCAGCAGCGGACTGACAGGGGAAAATTCACCCCTCCACTTT.